The rows below give T cell receptor beta chains drawn from one sample of a study of blood T cells in healthy people across ages. Each CDR3 protein is one row after TCRdb ran MiXCR on the 5' RACE reads. The table has some 690,000 distinct CDR3 sequences, approximately 21% seen once. Sequencing was done on a sample of blood. These receptors all come from a man between 65 and 85 years old in good health. Each CDR3 is given with its conserved first and last residue. D genes are given only for firm matches. The size field is filled for only some rows; it gives once, few, many or a size class.

J gene,D gene,clone size,V gene,CDR3 DNA,CDR3 protein
TRBJ2-2,TRBD2,NA,TRBV13,TGTGCCAGCAGCTTTTACAGCGGACTAGCGGGGGCAACCGGGGAGCTGTTTTTT,CASSFYSGLAGATGELFF
TRBJ1-3,NA,NA,TRBV15,TGTGCCACCAGCAGAGATCTTTCAGGAAACACCATATATTTT,CATSRDLSGNTIYF
TRBJ2-3,TRBD1,many,TRBV20-1,TGCAGTGCCCCAACCGGGACAGGGGTTTCTTTTAGGGCAGATACGCAGTATTTT,CSAPTGTGVSFRADTQYF
TRBJ2-3,TRBD2,few,TRBV7-2,TGTGCCAGCAGCTCGCCGGGGACTAGCGGGAGTCTTTCCACAGATACGCAGTATTTT,CASSSPGTSGSLSTDTQYF
TRBJ1-4,NA,NA,TRBV7-2,TGTGCCAGCAGCTTGAATACCCGAATTAATGAAAAACTGTTTTTT,CASSLNTRINEKLFF
TRBJ2-4,TRBD1,NA,TRBV28,TGTGCCAGCAGTTTCCAGGGGGCGTCGGTTAGGGCCAAAAACATTCAGTACTTC,CASSFQGASVRAKNIQYF
TRBJ2-3,NA,few,TRBV6-7,TGTGCCAGCAGTTACGATCAGGACGGGGCTAACACAGATACGCAGTATTTT,CASSYDQDGANTDTQYF
TRBJ1-1,TRBD1,NA,TRBV5-1,TGCGCCAGCAGCGTACTTACAGGGGGCGTCGCTGAAGCTTTCTTT,CASSVLTGGVAEAFF
TRBJ2-3,NA,NA,TRBV12-3/TRBV12-4,TGTGCCAGCAGTTTAGGCGGGCCGGGCGCAGATACGCAGTATTTT,CASSLGGPGADTQYF
TRBJ1-5,NA,few,TRBV4-2,TGTGCCAGCAGCCAAGGGGCGCGAAATAGCAATCAGCCCCAGCATTTT,CASSQGARNSNQPQHF